This TCR beta chain emerged from a study of CD8 T cells in Susac syndrome. Germline lookup yields CDR1 SGHRS and CDR2 YFSETQ. The CDR3 is 14 amino acids. Trimming shortened V by 3 bases and J by 8 bases, and 17 bases separated the two germline ends. Sequencing of TCR beta was carried out in blood CD8+ and CD4+ T cells. The RNA input was about 0.5 to 1 ug, and it was reverse transcribed with random hexamers. TCRdb fed the immunoSEQ multiplex PCR reads into MiXCR, producing one record per CDR3 protein. The sample gives approximately 120,000 distinct CDR3 sequences, roughly 95% of which show up once; 0.096% is in the top ten.

Sequenced material: CD4+ T cells from PBMCs. The chain joins TRBV5-1 to TRBJ1-2; weak D call: TRBD1 (5 bases). This TCR was sampled from a human donor in good health. The CDR3 sequence is CASSSRDAQLGYTF. CDR3 in DNA: TGCGCCAGCAGCTCCAGGGACGCCCAGCTAGGCTACACCTTC. The whole variable domain, remainder taken from reference TRBV5-1 and TRBJ1-2, is KAGVTQTPRYLIKTRGQQVTLSCSPISGHRSVSWYQQTPGQGLQFLFEYFSETQRNKGNFPGRFSGRQFSNSRSEMNVSTLELGDSALYLCASSSRDAQLGYTFGSGTRLTVV.